This T cell receptor beta chain was recorded in a study of quantifying T cell responses using KT2 cells. About the research overall: cDNA was made from DNase-treated RNA using alpha and beta constant primers. Study results and caveats: KT2 clone alpha and beta sequence counts scaled linearly with input KT2 cell number.

A single-stranded UMI oligo with SP2 sequence was ligated to cDNA 3' ends. The first PCR ran approximately 4 cycles with an equimolar RC1.1 and RC1.2 beta primer mix. TCRdb analysed the UMI-ligation and nested PCR reads with MiXCR anew, one entry per CDR3 protein. The table has around 35,000 distinct CDR3 sequences, about 9.3% seen once. Germline V gene data show CDR1 as MNHNS and CDR2 as SASEGT. The CDR3 has 15 amino acids. J was trimmed by 0 bases and V by 5 bases; bases with no gene match: 7. The sample holds many counts of this clonotype. What it binds is not known. The source of this sequence is a human donor. Sequencing used PBMCs spiked with cells of the T cell clone KT2. V is TRBV6-1 and J is TRBJ2-7, with 7 bases matching TRBD1. The chain's CDR3 is CASSPEGAGSYEQYF. DNA for the CDR3: TGTGCCAGCAGTCCCGAGGGGGCCGGCTCCTACGAGCAGTACTTC.